The rows below give T cell receptor beta chains drawn from one sample of a study of low-dose radiotherapy and immunotherapy resistance in tumors. TCRdb called the reads again in MiXCR, with one record for every CDR3 protein. This table holds 65,000 to 95,000 distinct CDR3 sequences, approximately 20% found once. The starting material was PBMCs, obtained before treatment. The receptors were sampled from a male donor with prostate cancer. CDR3s include the opening cysteine and the closing phenylalanine or tryptophan. The D gene is left open where the match is weak. Clone sizes are given selectively: once, few, many, or a class where the clone is expanded.

clone size	V gene	J gene	D gene	CDR3 protein	CDR3 DNA
many	TRBV2	TRBJ1-4	NA	CASSERAKLFF	TGTGCCAGCAGTGAGCGGGCTAAACTGTTTTTT
NA	TRBV18	TRBJ1-1	NA	CASSPPGQTNTEAFF	TGTGCCAGCTCACCACCCGGGCAGACAAACACTGAAGCTTTCTTT
many	TRBV5-1	TRBJ1-1	NA	CASSLARRDTEAFF	TGCGCCAGCAGCTTGGCCCGTAGGGACACTGAAGCTTTCTTT
many	TRBV7-8	TRBJ2-3	NA	CASSLARHSTDTQYF	TGTGCCAGCAGCTTAGCGCGGCATAGCACAGATACGCAGTATTTT
few	TRBV5-6	TRBJ2-1	NA	CASSLQGSNEQFF	TGTGCCAGCAGCTTACAGGGTAGCAATGAGCAGTTCTTC
NA	TRBV3-1	TRBJ1-2	NA	CASSQERQSGYTF	TGTGCCAGCAGCCAAGAACGACAGTCCGGCTACACCTTC
many	TRBV6-2/TRBV6-3	TRBJ1-1	NA	CASSYGSLDRMNTEAFF	TGTGCCAGCAGTTACGGTTCGCTAGACAGGATGAACACTGAAGCTTTCTTT
many	TRBV7-9	TRBJ2-7	TRBD2	CASSKSMPSGGIYEQYF	TGTGCCAGCAGCAAGTCCATGCCTAGCGGGGGTATCTACGAGCAGTACTTC
few	TRBV19	TRBJ2-1	NA	CASSIGSSRTHEQFF	TGTGCCAGTAGTATAGGTTCGAGTAGAACCCATGAGCAGTTCTTC
many	TRBV11-3	TRBJ2-3	NA	CASSLFGGATDTQYF	TGTGCCAGCAGCTTATTCGGCGGGGCCACAGATACGCAGTATTTT
many	TRBV29-1	TRBJ2-1	NA	CSGKQVEQFF	TGCAGCGGTAAACAGGTTGAGCAGTTCTTC
many	TRBV29-1	TRBJ2-5	NA	CSVALAVKETQYF	TGCAGCGTGGCCTTAGCGGTCAAAGAGACCCAGTACTTC
many	TRBV20-1	TRBJ1-5	NA	CSARDPNIGQPQHF	TGCAGTGCTAGAGATCCGAACATCGGTCAGCCCCAGCATTTT
many	TRBV5-1	TRBJ2-6	NA	CASSTDLSGANVLTF	TGCGCCAGCAGCACGGACCTATCTGGGGCCAACGTCCTGACTTTC
many	TRBV12-3/TRBV12-4	TRBJ2-3	NA	CASSSGHNTDTQYF	TGTGCCAGCAGTTCGGGACACAACACAGATACGCAGTATTTT
many	TRBV7-9	TRBJ2-2	NA	CASRPSGELFF	TGTGCCAGCAGACCCAGCGGGGAGCTGTTTTTT
many	TRBV20-1	TRBJ2-5	TRBD2	CSAFGTSGRAAETQYF	TGCAGTGCCTTCGGGACTAGCGGGAGGGCCGCGGAGACCCAGTACTTC
many	TRBV7-2	TRBJ2-2	NA	CASSLGIAARELFF	TGTGCCAGCAGCTTAGGGATTGCAGCCCGGGAGCTGTTTTTT
many	TRBV20-1	TRBJ2-2	TRBD1	CSAGGQLKGNTGELFF	TGCAGTGCTGGGGGACAGCTAAAGGGTAACACCGGGGAGCTGTTTTTT
NA	TRBV10-3	TRBJ2-2	TRBD1	CAISTPGDRVTGELFF	TGTGCCATCAGTACCCCCGGAGACAGGGTCACCGGGGAGCTGTTTTTT
many	TRBV20-1	TRBJ2-3	NA	CSASGGRSTDTQYF	TGCAGTGCGTCTGGGGGAAGAAGCACAGATACGCAGTATTTT
many	TRBV29-1	TRBJ2-6	NA	CSVDEETGFSGANVLTF	TGCAGCGTTGACGAAGAAACAGGGTTCTCTGGGGCCAACGTCCTGACTTTC
many	TRBV28	TRBJ1-6	NA	CASSLGGNNSPLHF	TGTGCCAGCAGTTTAGGGGGCAATAATTCACCCCTCCACTTT
many	TRBV25-1	TRBJ1-2	NA	CASSENFGRNGYTF	TGTGCCAGCAGTGAAAATTTTGGCAGGAATGGCTACACCTTC